This T cell receptor (beta chain) was sequenced during a study of graft-versus-host responses after intestinal transplantation. Germline CDR1 PRHDT, CDR2 FYEKMQ (reference sequence). J gave up 5 bases and V 1 base, and 6 bases lay outside the gene matches. This CDR3 spans 15 amino acids. Method: immunoSEQ multiplex PCR; TCRdb's copy keeps in-frame clones and lacks some. The table records about 93,000 clones, 80% to 95% of them present only once. Remarks on this clone: Its target is not known.

The chain has TRBV13 and TRBJ2-5, with 8 bases aligning to TRBD2. The sequence derives from a human donor who received an intestinal transplant. The sample here was unstimulated CD8+ T cells sorted from spleen or lymph node cells, taken before intestinal transplant. The CDR3 region has the DNA TGTGCCAGCAGCTTAGTCGGGGGGGGCCGCGAGACCCAGTACTTC. This encodes CASSLVGGGRETQYF.